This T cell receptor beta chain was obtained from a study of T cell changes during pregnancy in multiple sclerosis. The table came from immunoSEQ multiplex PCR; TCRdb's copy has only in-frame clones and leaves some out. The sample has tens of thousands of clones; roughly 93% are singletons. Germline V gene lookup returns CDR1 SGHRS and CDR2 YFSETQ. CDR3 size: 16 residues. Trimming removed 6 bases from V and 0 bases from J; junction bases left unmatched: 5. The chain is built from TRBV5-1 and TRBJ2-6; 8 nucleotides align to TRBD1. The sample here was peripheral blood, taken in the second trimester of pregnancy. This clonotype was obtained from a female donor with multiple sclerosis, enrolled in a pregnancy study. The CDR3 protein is CASTPRGHSGANVLTF. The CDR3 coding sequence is TGCGCCAGCACCCCCAGGGGGCACTCTGGGGCCAACGTCCTGACTTTC.